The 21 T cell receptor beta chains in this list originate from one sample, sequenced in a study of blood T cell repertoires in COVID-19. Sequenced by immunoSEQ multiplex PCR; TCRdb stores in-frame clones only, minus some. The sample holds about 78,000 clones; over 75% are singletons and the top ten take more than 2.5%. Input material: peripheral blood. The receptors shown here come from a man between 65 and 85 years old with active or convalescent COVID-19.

CDR3 bases: TGTGCCAGCAGTTTACCCCATCAAGAGACCCAGTACTTC. Translation: CASSLPHQETQYF. The J gene is TRBJ2-5, the V gene TRBV28; D remains unclear. V lost 2 bases and J 2 bases, leaving 6 bases between the germline ends. The CDR3 is made up of 13 amino acids. CDR1 is MDHEN and CDR2 is SYDVKM in the germline V gene.

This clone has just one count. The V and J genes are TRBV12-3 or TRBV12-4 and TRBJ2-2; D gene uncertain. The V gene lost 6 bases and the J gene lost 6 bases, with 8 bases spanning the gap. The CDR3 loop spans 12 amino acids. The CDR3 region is CASSPDPGELFF. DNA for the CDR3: TGTGCCAGCAGCCCAGATCCCGGGGAGCTGTTTTTT.

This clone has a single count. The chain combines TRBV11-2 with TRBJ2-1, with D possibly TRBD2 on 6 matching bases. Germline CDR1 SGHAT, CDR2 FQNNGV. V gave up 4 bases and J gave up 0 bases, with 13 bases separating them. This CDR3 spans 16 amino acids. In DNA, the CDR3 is TGTGCCAGCAGCTACACCCTCGGGAGCTCCTACAATGAGCAGTTCTTC. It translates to CASSYTLGSSYNEQFF.

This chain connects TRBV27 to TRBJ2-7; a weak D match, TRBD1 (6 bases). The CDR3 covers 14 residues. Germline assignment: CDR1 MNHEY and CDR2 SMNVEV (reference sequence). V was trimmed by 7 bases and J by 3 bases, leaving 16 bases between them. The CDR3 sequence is CASTSLGAGYEQYF. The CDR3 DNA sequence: TGTGCCAGCACTTCCTTGGGGGCGGGCTACGAGCAGTACTTC.

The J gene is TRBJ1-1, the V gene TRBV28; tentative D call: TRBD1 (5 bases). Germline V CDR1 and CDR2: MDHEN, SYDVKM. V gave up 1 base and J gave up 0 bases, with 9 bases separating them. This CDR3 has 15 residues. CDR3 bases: TGTGCCAGCAGTTTATCAGGGATCGTGAACACTGAAGCTTTCTTT. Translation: CASSLSGIVNTEAFF.

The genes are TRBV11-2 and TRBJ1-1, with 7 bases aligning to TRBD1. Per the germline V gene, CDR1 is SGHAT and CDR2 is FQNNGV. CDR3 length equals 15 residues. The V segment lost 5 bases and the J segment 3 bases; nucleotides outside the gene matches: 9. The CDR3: CASSINRGFDTEAFF. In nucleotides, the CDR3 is TGTGCCAGCAGCATAAACAGGGGTTTCGACACTGAAGCTTTCTTT.

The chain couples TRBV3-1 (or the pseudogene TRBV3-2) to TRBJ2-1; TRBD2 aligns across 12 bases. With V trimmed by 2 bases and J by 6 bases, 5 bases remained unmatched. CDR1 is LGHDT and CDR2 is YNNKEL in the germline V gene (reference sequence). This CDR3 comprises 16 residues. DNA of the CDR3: TGTGCCAGCAGCCAAAGGTCTAGCGGGAGGGTCAATGAGCAGTTCTTC. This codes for CASSQRSSGRVNEQFF.

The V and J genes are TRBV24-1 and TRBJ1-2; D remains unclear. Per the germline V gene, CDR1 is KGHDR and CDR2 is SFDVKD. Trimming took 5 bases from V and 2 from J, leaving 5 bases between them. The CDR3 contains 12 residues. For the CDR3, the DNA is TGTGCCACCAGTGCCCAGAACTATGGCTACACCTTC. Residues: CATSAQNYGYTF.

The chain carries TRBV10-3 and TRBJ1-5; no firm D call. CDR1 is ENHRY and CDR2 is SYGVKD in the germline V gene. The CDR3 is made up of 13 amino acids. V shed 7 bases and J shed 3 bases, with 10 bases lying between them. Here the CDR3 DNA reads TGTGCCATCAAGGCGCGGGACAATCAGCCCCAGCATTTT. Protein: CAIKARDNQPQHF.

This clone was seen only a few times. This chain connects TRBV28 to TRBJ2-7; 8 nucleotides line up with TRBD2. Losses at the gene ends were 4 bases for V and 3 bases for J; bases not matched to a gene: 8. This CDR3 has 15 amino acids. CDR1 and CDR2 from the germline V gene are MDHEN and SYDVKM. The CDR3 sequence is CASSYTGGPDYEQYF. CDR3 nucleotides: TGTGCCAGCAGTTACACGGGAGGGCCAGACTACGAGCAGTACTTC.

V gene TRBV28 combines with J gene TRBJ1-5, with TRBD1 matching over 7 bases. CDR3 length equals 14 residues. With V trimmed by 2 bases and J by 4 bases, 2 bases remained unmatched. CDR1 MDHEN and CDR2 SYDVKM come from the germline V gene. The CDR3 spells CASSLTGANQPQHF. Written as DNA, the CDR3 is TGTGCCAGCAGTTTAACAGGGGCGAATCAGCCCCAGCATTTT.

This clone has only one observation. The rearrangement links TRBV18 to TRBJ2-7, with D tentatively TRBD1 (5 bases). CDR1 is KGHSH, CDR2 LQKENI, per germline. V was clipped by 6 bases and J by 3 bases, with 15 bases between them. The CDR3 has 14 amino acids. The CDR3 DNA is TGTGCCAGCTCGCCCAAAGGGGAAGGCTACGAGCAGTACTTC. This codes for CASSPKGEGYEQYF.

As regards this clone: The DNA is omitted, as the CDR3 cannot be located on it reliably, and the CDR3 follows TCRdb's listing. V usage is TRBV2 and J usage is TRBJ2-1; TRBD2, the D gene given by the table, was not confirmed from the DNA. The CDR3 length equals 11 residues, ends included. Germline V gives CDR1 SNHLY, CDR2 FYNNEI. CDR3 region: CASSSSGEQFF.

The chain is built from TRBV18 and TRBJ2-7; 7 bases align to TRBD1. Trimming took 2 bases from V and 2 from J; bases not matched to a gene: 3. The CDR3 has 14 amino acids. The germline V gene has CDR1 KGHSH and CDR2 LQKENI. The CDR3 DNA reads TGTGCCAGCTCACCATTGGGACAGACCTACGAGCAGTACTTC. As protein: CASSPLGQTYEQYF.

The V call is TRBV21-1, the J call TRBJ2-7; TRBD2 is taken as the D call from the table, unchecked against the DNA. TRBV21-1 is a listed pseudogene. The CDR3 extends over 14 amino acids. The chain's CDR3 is CASDGEGTPYEQYF. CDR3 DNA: TGTGCCAGCGACGGGGAGGGGACCCCCTACGAGCAGTACTTC.

The CDR3 loop is CASSPTGGQGYTF. The CDR3 DNA sequence: TGTGCCAGCTCCCCTACAGGGGGCCAGGGCTACACCTTC. This chain uses TRBV18 with TRBJ1-2, with 9 bases fitting TRBD1. This CDR3 has 13 amino acids. Germline V gives CDR1 KGHSH, CDR2 LQKENI. V was pared by 6 bases and J by 8 bases, with 7 bases of the junction left unmatched.

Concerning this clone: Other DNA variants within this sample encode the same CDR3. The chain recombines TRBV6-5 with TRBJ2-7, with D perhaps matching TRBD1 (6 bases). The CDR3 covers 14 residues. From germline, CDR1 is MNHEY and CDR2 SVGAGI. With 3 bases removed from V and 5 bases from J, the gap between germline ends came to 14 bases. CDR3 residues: CASSYNRDRDEQYF. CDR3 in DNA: TGTGCCAGCAGTTATAACAGGGATCGGGACGAGCAGTACTTC.

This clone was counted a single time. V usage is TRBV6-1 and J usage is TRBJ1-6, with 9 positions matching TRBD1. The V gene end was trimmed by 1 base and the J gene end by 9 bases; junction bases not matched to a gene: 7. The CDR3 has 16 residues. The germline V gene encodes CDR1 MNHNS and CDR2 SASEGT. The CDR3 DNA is TGTGCCAGCAGTGAAGTGGCGGGGACAGGGTCTTCACCCCTCCACTTT. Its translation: CASSEVAGTGSSPLHF.

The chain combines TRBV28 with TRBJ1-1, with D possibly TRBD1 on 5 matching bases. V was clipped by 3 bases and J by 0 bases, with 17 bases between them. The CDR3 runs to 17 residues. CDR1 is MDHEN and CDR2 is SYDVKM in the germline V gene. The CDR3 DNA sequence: TGTGCCAGCAGTTTGGGGACTCTGAGGGCGGTGAACACTGAAGCTTTCTTT. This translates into CASSLGTLRAVNTEAFF.

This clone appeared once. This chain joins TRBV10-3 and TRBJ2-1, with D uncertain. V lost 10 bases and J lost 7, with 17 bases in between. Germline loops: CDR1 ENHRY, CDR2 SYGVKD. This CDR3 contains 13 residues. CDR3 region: CATSRPLMNEQFF. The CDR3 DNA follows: TGTGCCACCTCTAGACCCTTAATGAATGAGCAGTTCTTC.

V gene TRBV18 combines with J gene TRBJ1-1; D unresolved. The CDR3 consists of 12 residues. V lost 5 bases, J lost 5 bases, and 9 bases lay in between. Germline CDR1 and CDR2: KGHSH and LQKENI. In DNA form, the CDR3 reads TGTGCCAGCTCATTCGGGGATACTGAAGCTTTCTTT. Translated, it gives CASSFGDTEAFF.